This T cell receptor (beta chain) was recovered during a study of T cells after yellow fever vaccination. The CDR3 consists of 12 residues. V gave up 6 bases and J gave up 1 base, with 6 bases separating them. 5'RACE template switching added a universal primer site and UMIs to TCR cDNA. One entry per CDR3 protein results from TCRdb running MiXCR on the 5' RACE reads. The sample carries around 300,000 distinct CDR3 sequences, about an eighth recorded once. This material consisted of CD4+ T cells sorted from PBMCs, taken 45 days after the yellow fever booster vaccination. The chain has TRBV12-3 or TRBV12-4 and TRBJ1-2; D is ambiguous. The clonotype comes from a young man who received the YFV17D yellow fever vaccine. The CDR3 here is CASRTRNYGYTF. The CDR3 DNA is TGTGCCAGCAGAACTCGTAACTATGGCTACACCTTC.